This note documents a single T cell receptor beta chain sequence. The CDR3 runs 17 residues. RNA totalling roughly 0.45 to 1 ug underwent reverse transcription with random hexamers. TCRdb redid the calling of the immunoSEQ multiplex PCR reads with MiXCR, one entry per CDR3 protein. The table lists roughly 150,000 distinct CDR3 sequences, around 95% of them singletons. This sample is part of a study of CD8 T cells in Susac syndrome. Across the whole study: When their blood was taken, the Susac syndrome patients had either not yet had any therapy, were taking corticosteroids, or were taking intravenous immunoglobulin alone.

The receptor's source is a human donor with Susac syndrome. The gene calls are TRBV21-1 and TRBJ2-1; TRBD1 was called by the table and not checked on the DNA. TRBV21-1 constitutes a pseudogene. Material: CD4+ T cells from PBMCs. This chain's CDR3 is CASSKVVPDSSYNEQFF. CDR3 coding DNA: TGTGCCAGCAGCAAAGTGGTCCCCGATAGCTCCTACAATGAGCAGTTCTTC.